This T cell receptor (beta chain) was identified in a study of shared clonotypes between healthy human individuals. A word on this clone: Its antigen is currently unknown.

The naive CD8 fraction comprised CD45RO-negative cells positively selected for CCR7 and excluded terminally differentiated effector memory CD45RA+ cells. Measured with immunoSEQ multiplex PCR; TCRdb has only the in-frame clones, and not every one. This sample has 1.5 million to 2.5 million clones, with approximately 95% found just once. The study, taken as a whole, reports: Among four donors, around 5% of naive CD4 clonotypes were found in common.

Looked up from germline, CDR1 is GTSNPN and CDR2 is SVGIG (reference sequence). The CDR3 runs to 16 residues. V lost 1 base to trimming and J lost 3 bases; unmatched junction nucleotides: 10. Specimen: naive CD8+ T cells sorted from blood. This sequence joins TRBV30 and TRBJ2-7; 9 bases are shared with TRBD2. The sequence was obtained from a man aged 18 to 30 in good health. Here the CDR3 reads CAWSERLAGPNYEQYF. The CDR3 DNA sequence: TGTGCCTGGAGTGAAAGGCTAGCGGGGCCTAACTACGAGCAGTACTTC.